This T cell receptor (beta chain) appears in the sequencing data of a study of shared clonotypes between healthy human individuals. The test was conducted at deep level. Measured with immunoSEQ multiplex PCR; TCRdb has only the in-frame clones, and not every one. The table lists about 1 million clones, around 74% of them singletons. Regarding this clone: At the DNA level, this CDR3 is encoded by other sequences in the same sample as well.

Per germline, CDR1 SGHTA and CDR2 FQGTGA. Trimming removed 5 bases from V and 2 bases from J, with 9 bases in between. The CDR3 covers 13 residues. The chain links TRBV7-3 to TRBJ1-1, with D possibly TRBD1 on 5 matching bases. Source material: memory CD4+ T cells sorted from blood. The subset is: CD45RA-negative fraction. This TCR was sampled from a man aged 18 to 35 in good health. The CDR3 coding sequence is TGTGCCAGCAGCCAACAGGAAAACACTGAAGCTTTCTTT. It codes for CASSQQENTEAFF.